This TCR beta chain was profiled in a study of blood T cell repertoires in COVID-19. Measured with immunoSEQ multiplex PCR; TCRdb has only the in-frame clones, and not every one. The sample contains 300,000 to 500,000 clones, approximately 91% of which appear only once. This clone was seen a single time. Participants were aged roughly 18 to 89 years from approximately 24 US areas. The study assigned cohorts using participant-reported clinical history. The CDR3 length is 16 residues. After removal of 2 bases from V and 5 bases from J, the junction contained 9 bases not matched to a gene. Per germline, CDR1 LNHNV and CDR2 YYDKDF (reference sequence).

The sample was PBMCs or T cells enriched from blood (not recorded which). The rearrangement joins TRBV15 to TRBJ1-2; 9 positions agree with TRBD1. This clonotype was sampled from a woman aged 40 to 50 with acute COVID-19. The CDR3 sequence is CATSRPRTGAGYGYTF. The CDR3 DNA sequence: TGTGCCACCAGCAGACCGCGGACAGGGGCAGGTTATGGCTACACCTTC.